The rows below give T cell receptor beta chains drawn from one sample of a study of T cell responses to AZD1222 COVID-19 vaccine. The method was immunoSEQ multiplex PCR; TCRdb's version includes in-frame clones alone and lacks a portion of them. The sample includes about 150,000 clones, roughly nine tenths of them seen just once. Here the sequenced sample was peripheral blood, taken on day 0 of AZD1222 vaccination. The receptors come from an adult in good health. Both conserved end residues are part of each CDR3. Fields, in order: CDR3 length, D gene, V gene, clone size, J gene, CDR3 DNA, CDR3 protein. D genes are given only for firm matches. A clone size is listed for some rows: how often the clone was seen (once, few, many), or a class if it is expanded.

CDR3 length: 13; D gene: NA; V gene: TRBV27; clone size: NA; J gene: TRBJ1-3; CDR3 DNA: TGTGCCAGCAGTCGATTAGACGGAAACACCATATATTTT; CDR3 protein: CASSRLDGNTIYF
CDR3 length: 14; D gene: TRBD1; V gene: TRBV5-1; clone size: NA; J gene: TRBJ1-5; CDR3 DNA: TGCGCCAGCAGCTTTGTAGGGGGCGGTCAGCCCCAGCATTTT; CDR3 protein: CASSFVGGGQPQHF
CDR3 length: 15; D gene: TRBD1; V gene: TRBV9; clone size: NA; J gene: TRBJ2-3; CDR3 DNA: TGTGCCAGCAGCGTCTTGGACAGGGAATCCGATACGCAGTATTTT; CDR3 protein: CASSVLDRESDTQYF
CDR3 length: 13; D gene: NA; V gene: TRBV6-5; clone size: NA; J gene: TRBJ1-5; CDR3 DNA: TGTGCCAGCAGCTCATTTAGCAATCAGCCCCAGCATTTT; CDR3 protein: CASSSFSNQPQHF
CDR3 length: 11; D gene: NA; V gene: TRBV12-3/TRBV12-4; clone size: NA; J gene: TRBJ1-2; CDR3 DNA: TGTGCCAGCAGAGGGGGGGATGGCTACACCTTC; CDR3 protein: CASRGGDGYTF
CDR3 length: 16; D gene: TRBD2; V gene: TRBV24-1; clone size: NA; J gene: TRBJ2-1; CDR3 DNA: TGTGCCACCAGTGCCCCGGGACTAGCGGGAGTCAATGAGCAGTTCTTC; CDR3 protein: CATSAPGLAGVNEQFF
CDR3 length: 14; D gene: TRBD2; V gene: TRBV29-1; clone size: NA; J gene: TRBJ2-2; CDR3 DNA: TGCAGCGTTGAAGACGGGACTAGCTCATGGGAGCTGTTTTTT; CDR3 protein: CSVEDGTSSWELFF
CDR3 length: 14; D gene: NA; V gene: TRBV3-1/TRBV3-2; clone size: NA; J gene: TRBJ1-4; CDR3 DNA: TGTGCCAGCAGTCCTTTACGTGCAAATGAAAAACTGTTTTTT; CDR3 protein: CASSPLRANEKLFF
CDR3 length: 13; D gene: NA; V gene: TRBV6-4; clone size: NA; J gene: TRBJ2-3; CDR3 DNA: TGTGCCAGCAGTGGACAGGAAAGAGATACGCAGTATTTT; CDR3 protein: CASSGQERDTQYF
CDR3 length: 16; D gene: TRBD2; V gene: TRBV29-1; clone size: NA; J gene: TRBJ2-3; CDR3 DNA: TGCAGCGAAGAAGGCCTAGCGGGAGGGTTTGGAGATACGCAGTATTTT; CDR3 protein: CSEEGLAGGFGDTQYF
CDR3 length: 16; D gene: NA; V gene: TRBV19; clone size: once; J gene: TRBJ1-1; CDR3 DNA: TGTGCCAGTAGGCGAGGGCCAGCCTCTCAGGACACTGAAGCTTTCTTT; CDR3 protein: CASRRGPASQDTEAFF
CDR3 length: 14; D gene: NA; V gene: TRBV7-2; clone size: NA; J gene: TRBJ2-1; CDR3 DNA: TGTGCCAGCAGCCGTGTAGGGCCGGATAATGAGCAGTTCTTC; CDR3 protein: CASSRVGPDNEQFF
CDR3 length: 13; D gene: TRBD1; V gene: TRBV7-3; clone size: NA; J gene: TRBJ2-2; CDR3 DNA: TGTGCCAGCCGGACAGGGGTCGGCGGGGAGCTGTTTTTT; CDR3 protein: CASRTGVGGELFF
CDR3 length: 11; D gene: NA; V gene: TRBV12-3/TRBV12-4; clone size: NA; J gene: TRBJ1-2; CDR3 DNA: TGTGCCAGCAGTTTAGGAGGGGGCTACACCTTC; CDR3 protein: CASSLGGGYTF
CDR3 length: 11; D gene: TRBD2; V gene: TRBV28; clone size: NA; J gene: TRBJ2-7; CDR3 DNA: TGTGCCGCCGGGGGGTTAGGCGAGCAGTACTTC; CDR3 protein: CAAGGLGEQYF
CDR3 length: 14; D gene: TRBD1; V gene: TRBV9; clone size: few; J gene: TRBJ2-3; CDR3 DNA: TGTGCCAGCAGCGCAAGACAGGGGTCAGATACGCAGTATTTT; CDR3 protein: CASSARQGSDTQYF
CDR3 length: 13; D gene: NA; V gene: TRBV6-5; clone size: NA; J gene: TRBJ1-4; CDR3 DNA: TGTGCCTCAGGGCCGGGGTGGCGTGAAAAACTGTTTTTT; CDR3 protein: CASGPGWREKLFF
CDR3 length: 16; D gene: NA; V gene: TRBV4-2; clone size: once; J gene: TRBJ2-3; CDR3 DNA: TGTGCCAGCAGCCAAGATAAGGGCGGGCACACAGATACGCAGTATTTT; CDR3 protein: CASSQDKGGHTDTQYF
CDR3 length: 16; D gene: TRBD2; V gene: TRBV4-1; clone size: NA; J gene: TRBJ2-7; CDR3 DNA: TGCGCCAGCAGCCACGGGGGACTAGCGGGAGTTGGAGAGCAGTACTTC; CDR3 protein: CASSHGGLAGVGEQYF
CDR3 length: 16; D gene: TRBD1; V gene: TRBV18; clone size: NA; J gene: TRBJ1-4; CDR3 DNA: TGTGCCAGCTCCCTAGACAGGGGACGAGTTAATGAAAAACTGTTTTTT; CDR3 protein: CASSLDRGRVNEKLFF
CDR3 length: 14; D gene: NA; V gene: TRBV24-1; clone size: NA; J gene: TRBJ2-3; CDR3 DNA: TGTGCCACCAGTGTAGGGGTCGGCACAGATACGCAGTATTTT; CDR3 protein: CATSVGVGTDTQYF
CDR3 length: 15; D gene: NA; V gene: TRBV18; clone size: NA; J gene: TRBJ1-1; CDR3 DNA: TGTGCCAGCTCACAGACAGGAACATTTAGAGCTGAAGCTTTCTTT; CDR3 protein: CASSQTGTFRAEAFF
CDR3 length: 15; D gene: NA; V gene: TRBV21-1; clone size: NA; J gene: TRBJ1-1; CDR3 DNA: TGTGCCAGCAGCAAAGCGCTCCACAGCAACACTGAAGCTTTCTTT; CDR3 protein: CASSKALHSNTEAFF
CDR3 length: 11; D gene: NA; V gene: TRBV29-1; clone size: once; J gene: TRBJ2-7; CDR3 DNA: TGCAGCGTTGAAGCAGAATACGAGCAGTACTTC; CDR3 protein: CSVEAEYEQYF
CDR3 length: 17; D gene: NA; V gene: TRBV5-6; clone size: NA; J gene: TRBJ2-2; CDR3 DNA: TGTGCCAGCAGCTCGCAGGACTGGACTATTGACACCGGGGAGCTGTTTTTT; CDR3 protein: CASSSQDWTIDTGELFF
CDR3 length: 15; D gene: NA; V gene: TRBV11-2; clone size: NA; J gene: TRBJ2-5; CDR3 DNA: TGTGCCAGCAGCCCCCCAGGGGTCGGGACAAAGACCCAGTACTTC; CDR3 protein: CASSPPGVGTKTQYF
CDR3 length: 13; D gene: TRBD1; V gene: TRBV29-1; clone size: NA; J gene: TRBJ2-7; CDR3 DNA: TGCAGCGTTACAGGGGGCGTATCCTACGAGCAGTACTTC; CDR3 protein: CSVTGGVSYEQYF
CDR3 length: 14; D gene: NA; V gene: TRBV7-2; clone size: NA; J gene: TRBJ1-3; CDR3 DNA: TGTGCCAGCAGCTTGAGCAGTGTAGGAAACACCATATATTTT; CDR3 protein: CASSLSSVGNTIYF
CDR3 length: 14; D gene: NA; V gene: TRBV30; clone size: once; J gene: TRBJ1-3; CDR3 DNA: TGTGCCTGGAGTGAAGGCCAAACACGAAACACCATATATTTT; CDR3 protein: CAWSEGQTRNTIYF
CDR3 length: 12; D gene: NA; V gene: TRBV27; clone size: NA; J gene: TRBJ2-1; CDR3 DNA: TGTGCCAGCAGCTCCGGGGGCCCTGAGCAGTTCTTC; CDR3 protein: CASSSGGPEQFF
CDR3 length: 11; D gene: NA; V gene: TRBV20-1; clone size: NA; J gene: TRBJ1-1; CDR3 DNA: TGCAGTGCTAGGGGTCAGGGTGGGGCTTTCTTT; CDR3 protein: CSARGQGGAFF
CDR3 length: 16; D gene: TRBD1; V gene: TRBV19; clone size: NA; J gene: TRBJ2-2; CDR3 DNA: TGTGCCAGTAGTCTCTCGGGGACAGGGGTGTCCGGGGAGCTGTTTTTT; CDR3 protein: CASSLSGTGVSGELFF
CDR3 length: 16; D gene: NA; V gene: TRBV15; clone size: NA; J gene: TRBJ2-1; CDR3 DNA: TGTGCCACCAGCAGAGTCGGGAGCAAATACTACAATGAGCAGTTCTTC; CDR3 protein: CATSRVGSKYYNEQFF
CDR3 length: 13; D gene: NA; V gene: TRBV6-5; clone size: NA; J gene: TRBJ2-5; CDR3 DNA: TGTGCCAGCATTCTCGTGGGCCCCGGAACCCAGTACTTC; CDR3 protein: CASILVGPGTQYF